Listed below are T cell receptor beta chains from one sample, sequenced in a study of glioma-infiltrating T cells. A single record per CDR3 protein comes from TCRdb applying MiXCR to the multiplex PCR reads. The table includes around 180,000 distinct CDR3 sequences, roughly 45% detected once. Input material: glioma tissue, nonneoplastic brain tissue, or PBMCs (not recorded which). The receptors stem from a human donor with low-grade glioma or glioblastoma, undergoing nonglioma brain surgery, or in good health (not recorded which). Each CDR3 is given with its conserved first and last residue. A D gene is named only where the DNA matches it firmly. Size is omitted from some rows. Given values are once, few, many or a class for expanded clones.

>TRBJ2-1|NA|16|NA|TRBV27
CVSSLLRGNSYNEQFF
TGTGTTAGCAGTTTATTGAGGGGAAATTCTTACAATGAGCAGTTCTTC
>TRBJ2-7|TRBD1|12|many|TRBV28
CASRQGVYEQYF
TGTGCCAGCAGACAGGGGGTCTACGAGCAGTACTTC
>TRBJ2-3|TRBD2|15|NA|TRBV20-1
CSARLAGERTDTQYF
TGCAGTGCTAGGCTAGCGGGAGAACGTACAGATACGCAGTATTTT
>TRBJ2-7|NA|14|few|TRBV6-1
CASSWPGHHYEQYF
TGTGCCAGCAGCTGGCCGGGACACCACTACGAGCAGTACTTC
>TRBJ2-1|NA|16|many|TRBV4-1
CASRNLGTLSYNEQFF
TGCGCCAGCAGAAATCTCGGGACACTCTCCTACAATGAGCAGTTCTTC
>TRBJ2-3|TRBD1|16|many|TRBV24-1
CATSDRLTGGGDTQYF
TGTGCCACCAGTGACCGCCTGACAGGGGGTGGAGATACGCAGTATTTT
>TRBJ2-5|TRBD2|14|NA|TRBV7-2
CASSRVDSGSTQYF
TGTGCCAGCAGTAGGGTGGATAGCGGGAGTACCCAGTACTTC
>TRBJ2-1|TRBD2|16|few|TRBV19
CASSISLAGGFHEQFF
TGTGCCAGTAGTATCTCGCTAGCGGGAGGGTTCCATGAGCAGTTCTTC
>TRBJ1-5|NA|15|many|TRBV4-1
CASSPPVGTHQPQHF
TGCGCCAGCAGCCCCCCGGTGGGGACACATCAGCCCCAGCATTTT
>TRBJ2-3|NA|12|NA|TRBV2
CASRDDFDTQYF
TGTGCCAGCAGGGACGACTTTGATACGCAGTATTTT
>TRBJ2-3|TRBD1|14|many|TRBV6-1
CASRRQGPTDTQYF
TGTGCCAGCAGGAGACAGGGTCCAACAGATACGCAGTATTTT
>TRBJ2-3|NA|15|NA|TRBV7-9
CASSLEPILTDTQYF
TGTGCCAGCAGCTTAGAACCGATCCTCACCGATACGCAGTATTTT
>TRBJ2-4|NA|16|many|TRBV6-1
CASLPPGGGTKNIQYF
TGTGCCAGCCTCCCGCCCGGAGGGGGAACCAAAAACATTCAGTACTTC
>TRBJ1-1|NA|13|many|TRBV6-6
CASSYSTGTEAFF
TGTGCCAGCAGTTACTCGACGGGCACTGAAGCTTTCTTT
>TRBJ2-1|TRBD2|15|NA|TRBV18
CASSVSGSRNNEKFF
TGTGCCAGCTCAGTTAGCGGGAGTCGCAACAATGAGAAGTTCTTC
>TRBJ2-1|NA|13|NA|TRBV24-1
CATSGDITDEQFF
TGTGCCACCAGTGGTGACATAACAGACGAGCAGTTCTTC
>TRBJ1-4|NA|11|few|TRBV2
CASILSGKLFF
TGTGCCAGCATCTTAAGTGGAAAACTGTTTTTT
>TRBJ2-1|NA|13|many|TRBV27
CASSFSAYNEQFF
TGTGCCAGCAGTTTCTCGGCATACAATGAGCAGTTCTTC
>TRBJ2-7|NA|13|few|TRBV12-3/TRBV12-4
CASSRSGGNEQYF
TGTGCCAGCAGTCGTTCCGGCGGGAACGAGCAGTACTTC
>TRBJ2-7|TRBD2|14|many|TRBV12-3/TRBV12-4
CASSLSGSLYEQYF
TGTGCCAGCAGCCTAAGCGGGAGCCTCTACGAGCAGTACTTC
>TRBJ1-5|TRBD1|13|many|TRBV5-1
CASSLTGQQPQHF
TGCGCCAGCAGCCTGACAGGGCAACAGCCCCAGCATTTT
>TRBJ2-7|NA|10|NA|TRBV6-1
CARRSNEEYF
TGTGCCAGGAGGTCTAACGAGGAGTACTTC
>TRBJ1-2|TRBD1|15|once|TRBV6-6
CASSDTGTVPYGYTF
TGTGCCAGCAGTGACACCGGGACAGTCCCCTATGGCTACACCTTC
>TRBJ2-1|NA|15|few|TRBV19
CASSIIIRHFDEQFF
TGTGCCAGTAGTATCATCATACGACACTTTGATGAGCAGTTCTTC
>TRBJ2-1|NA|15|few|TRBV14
CASSQLLSSYNEQFF
TGTGCCAGCAGCCAACTTCTCTCCTCCTACAATGAGCAGTTCTTC
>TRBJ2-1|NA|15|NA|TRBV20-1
CSARPSMRARNEQFF
TGCAGTGCTAGGCCAAGCATGAGGGCCCGGAATGAGCAGTTCTTC
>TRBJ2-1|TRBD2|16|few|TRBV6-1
CASRDTSGRGIYEQFF
TGTGCCAGCAGGGACACTAGCGGGAGGGGAATCTATGAGCAGTTCTTC
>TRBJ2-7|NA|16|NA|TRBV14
CASSLQESGPPRGQYF
TGTGCCAGCAGCCTCCAGGAGAGCGGTCCTCCCCGGGGGCAGTACTTC
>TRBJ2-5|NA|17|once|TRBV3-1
CTSSQVRGARRQETQYF
TGTACCAGCAGCCAAGTCAGAGGGGCGAGACGCCAAGAGACCCAGTACTTC
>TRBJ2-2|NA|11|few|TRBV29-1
CSVELAGELFF
TGCAGCGTTGAACTGGCCGGGGAGCTGTTTTTT
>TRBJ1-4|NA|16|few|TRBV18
CASSRLHTATNEKLFF
TGTGCCAGCTCACGACTCCACACAGCAACTAATGAAAAACTGTTTTTT
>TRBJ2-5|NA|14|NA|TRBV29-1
CSVEVTGRGQTQYF
TGCAGCGTTGAAGTTACAGGACGGGGTCAGACCCAGTACTTC
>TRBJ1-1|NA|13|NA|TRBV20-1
CSERVRMNTEALF
TGCAGTGAAAGGGTGCGCATGAACACTGAAGCTTTGTTT
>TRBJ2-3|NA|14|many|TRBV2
CASKEASGTDTQYF
TGTGCCAGCAAAGAGGCTAGCGGCACAGATACGCAGTATTTT
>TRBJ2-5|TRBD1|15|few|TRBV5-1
CASSSRTGGSETQYF
TGCGCCAGCAGCTCACGCACAGGGGGCTCAGAGACCCAGTACTTC
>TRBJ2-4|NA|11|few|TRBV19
CASSMWDIQYF
TGTGCCAGTAGTATGTGGGACATTCAGTACTTC
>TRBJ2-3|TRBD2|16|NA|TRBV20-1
CSASDASGDRTDTQYF
TGCAGTGCTAGCGATGCCAGCGGGGATCGAACAGATACGCAGTATTTT
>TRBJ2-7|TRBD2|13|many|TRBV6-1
CATVAGRNYEQYF
TGTGCCACGGTAGCCGGGAGGAACTACGAGCAGTACTTC
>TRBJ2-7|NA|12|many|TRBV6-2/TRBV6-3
CASSYTAGEQYF
TGTGCCAGCAGTTACACGGCGGGCGAGCAGTACTTC
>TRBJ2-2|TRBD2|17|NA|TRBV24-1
CATSDPGLADNTGELFF
TGTGCCACCAGTGATCCGGGACTAGCGGATAACACCGGGGAGCTGTTTTTT
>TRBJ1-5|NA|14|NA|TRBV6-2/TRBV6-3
CARSNTEGKQPQHF
TGTGCCAGGAGCAATACAGAGGGCAAACAGCCCCAGCATTTT
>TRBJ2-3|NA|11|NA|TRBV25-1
CASRVADMQYF
TGTGCCAGCCGGGTGGCAGATATGCAGTATTTT
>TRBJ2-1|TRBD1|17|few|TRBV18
CASSPQTTGGFTHEQFF
TGTGCCAGCTCACCTCAGACAACAGGGGGCTTCACCCATGAGCAGTTCTTC
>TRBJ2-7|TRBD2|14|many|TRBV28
CASRLPGLAHEQYF
TGTGCCAGCAGACTACCGGGACTAGCCCACGAGCAGTACTTC
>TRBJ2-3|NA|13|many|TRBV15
CATSRGGADTQYF
TGTGCCACCAGCAGAGGGGGAGCAGATACGCAGTATTTT
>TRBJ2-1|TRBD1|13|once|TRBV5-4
CASRLEGTGEQFF
TGTGCCAGCAGATTGGAAGGGACAGGGGAGCAGTTCTTC
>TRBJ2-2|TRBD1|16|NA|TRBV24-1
CATSDSTGGRTGELFF
TGTGCCACCAGTGACTCCACAGGGGGCAGAACCGGGGAGCTGTTTTTT
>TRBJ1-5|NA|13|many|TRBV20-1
CSARDAGSQPQHF
TGCAGTGCTAGAGATGCGGGATCTCAGCCCCAGCATTTT
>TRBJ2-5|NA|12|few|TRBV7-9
CASRPLGETQYF
TGTGCCAGCAGGCCGCTAGGGGAGACCCAGTACTTC
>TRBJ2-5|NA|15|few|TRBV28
CASGSRAGLQETQYF
TGTGCCAGCGGATCGAGAGCAGGTCTTCAAGAGACCCAGTACTTC
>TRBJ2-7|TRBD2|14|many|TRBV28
CATQGTSGSYEQYF
TGTGCCACCCAAGGGACTAGCGGCTCCTACGAGCAGTACTTC
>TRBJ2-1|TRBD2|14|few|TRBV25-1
CVSRTSGRSNEQFF
TGTGTCAGCCGTACTAGCGGGAGATCCAATGAGCAGTTCTTC
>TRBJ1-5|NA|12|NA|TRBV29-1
CSVRGSNKPQHF
TGCAGCGTTCGGGGTAGCAATAAGCCCCAGCATTTT
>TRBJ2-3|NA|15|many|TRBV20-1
CSASLLGEGTDTQYF
TGCAGTGCTAGCCTACTAGGAGAGGGCACAGATACGCAGTATTTT